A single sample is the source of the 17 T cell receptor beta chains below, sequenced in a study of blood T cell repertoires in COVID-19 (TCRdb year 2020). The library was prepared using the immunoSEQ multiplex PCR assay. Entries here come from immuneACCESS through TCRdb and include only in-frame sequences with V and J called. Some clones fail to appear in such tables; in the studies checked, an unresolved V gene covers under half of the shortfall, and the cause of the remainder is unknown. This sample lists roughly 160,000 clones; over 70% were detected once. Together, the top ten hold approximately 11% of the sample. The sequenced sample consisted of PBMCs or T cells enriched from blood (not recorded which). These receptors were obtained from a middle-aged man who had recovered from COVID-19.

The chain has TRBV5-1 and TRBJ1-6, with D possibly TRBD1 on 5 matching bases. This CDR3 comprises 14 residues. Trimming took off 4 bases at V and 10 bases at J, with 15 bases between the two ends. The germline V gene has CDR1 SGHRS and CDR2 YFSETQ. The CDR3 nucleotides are TGCGCCAGCAGCAACCGGGACTTTGGCTCACCCCTCCACTTT. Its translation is CASSNRDFGSPLHF.

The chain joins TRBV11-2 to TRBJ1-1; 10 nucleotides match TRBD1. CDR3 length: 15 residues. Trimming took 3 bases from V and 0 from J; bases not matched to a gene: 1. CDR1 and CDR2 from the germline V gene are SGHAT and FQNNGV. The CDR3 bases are TGTGCCAGCAGCTTGGGACAGGGGATGAACACTGAAGCTTTCTTT. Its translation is CASSLGQGMNTEAFF.

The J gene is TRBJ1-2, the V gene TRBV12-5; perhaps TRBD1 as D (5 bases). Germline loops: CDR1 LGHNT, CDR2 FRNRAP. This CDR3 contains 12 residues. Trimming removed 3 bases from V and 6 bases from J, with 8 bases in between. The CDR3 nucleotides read TGTGCTAGTGGTTTCGCAGGGAATGGCTACACCTTC. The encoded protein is CASGFAGNGYTF.

CDR3 nucleotides: TGTGCCAGCAGTGATAACAGGGATGGGGAGCAGTACTTC. Its protein is CASSDNRDGEQYF. The chain combines TRBV6-1 with TRBJ2-7; TRBD1 might be the D (6 bases). The ends were cut back, 3 bases at V and 7 bases at J, with 13 bases in the middle. Germline V gives CDR1 MNHNS, CDR2 SASEGT. The CDR3 extends over 13 amino acids.

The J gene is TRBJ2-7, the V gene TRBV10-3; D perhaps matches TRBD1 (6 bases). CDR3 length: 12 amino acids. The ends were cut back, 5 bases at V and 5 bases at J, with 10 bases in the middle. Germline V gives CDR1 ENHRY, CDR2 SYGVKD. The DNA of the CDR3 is TGTGCCATCAGTAGCAGGGGTGACGAGCAGTACTTC. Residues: CAISSRGDEQYF.

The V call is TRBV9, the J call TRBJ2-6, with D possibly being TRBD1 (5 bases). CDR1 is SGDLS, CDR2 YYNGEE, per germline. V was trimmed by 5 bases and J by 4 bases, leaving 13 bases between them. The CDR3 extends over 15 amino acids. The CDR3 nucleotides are TGTGCCAGCAGTGCCCCAGGGTCCGGGGCCAACGTCCTGACTTTC. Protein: CASSAPGSGANVLTF.

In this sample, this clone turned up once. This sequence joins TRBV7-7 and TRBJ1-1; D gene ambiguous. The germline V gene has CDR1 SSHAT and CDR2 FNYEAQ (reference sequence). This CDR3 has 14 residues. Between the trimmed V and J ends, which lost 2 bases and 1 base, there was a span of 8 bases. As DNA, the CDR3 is TGTGCCAGCAGCTTATTAACGGGGAACACTGAAGCTTTCTTT. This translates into CASSLLTGNTEAFF.

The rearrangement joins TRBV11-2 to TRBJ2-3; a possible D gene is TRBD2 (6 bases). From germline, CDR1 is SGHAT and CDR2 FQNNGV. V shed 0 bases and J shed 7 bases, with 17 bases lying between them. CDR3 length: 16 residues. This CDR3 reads CASSLDPRGQPHTQYF. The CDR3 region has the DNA TGTGCCAGCAGCTTAGACCCGCGGGGCCAGCCCCATACGCAGTATTTT.

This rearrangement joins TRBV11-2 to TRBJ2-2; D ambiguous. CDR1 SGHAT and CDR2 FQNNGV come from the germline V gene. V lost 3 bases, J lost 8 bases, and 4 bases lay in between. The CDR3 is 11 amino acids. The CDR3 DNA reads TGTGCCAGCAGCTTCCCGGGGGAGCTGTTTTTT. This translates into CASSFPGELFF. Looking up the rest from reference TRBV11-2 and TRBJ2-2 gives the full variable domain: EAGVAQSPRYKIIEKRQSVAFWCNPISGHATLYWYQQILGQGPKLLIQFQNNGVVDDSQLPKDRFSAERLKGVDSTLKIQPAKLEDSAVYLCASSFPGELFFGEGSRLTVL.

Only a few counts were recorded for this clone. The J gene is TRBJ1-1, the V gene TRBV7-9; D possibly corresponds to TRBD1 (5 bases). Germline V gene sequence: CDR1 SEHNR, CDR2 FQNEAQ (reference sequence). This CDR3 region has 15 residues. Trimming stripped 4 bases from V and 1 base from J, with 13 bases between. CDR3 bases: TGTGCCAGCAGCTGGGAGTGGGGGGGGAACACTGAAGCTTTCTTT. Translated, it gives CASSWEWGGNTEAFF. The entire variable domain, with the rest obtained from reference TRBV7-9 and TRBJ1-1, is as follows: DTGVSQNPRHKITKRGQNVTFRCDPISEHNRLYWYRQTLGQGPEFLTYFQNEAQLEKSRLLSDRFSAERPKGSFSTLEIQRTEQGDSAMYLCASSWEWGGNTEAFFGQGTRLTVV.

Here the CDR3 reads CASSLVEGLSYEQYF. The CDR3 nucleotides are TGTGCCAGCAGTCTCGTTGAGGGTCTCTCCTACGAGCAGTACTTC. This rearrangement joins TRBV6-5 to TRBJ2-7; D perhaps matches TRBD2 (5 bases). The length of the CDR3 is 15 residues. The V gene lost 5 bases and the J gene lost 0 bases, with 14 bases spanning the gap. In germline, CDR1 is MNHEY, CDR2 SVGAGI.

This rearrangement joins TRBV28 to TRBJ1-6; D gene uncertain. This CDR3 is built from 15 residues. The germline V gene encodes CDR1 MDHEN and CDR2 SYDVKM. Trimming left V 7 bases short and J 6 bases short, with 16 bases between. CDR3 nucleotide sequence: TGTGCCAGCACCCCAGAGGGCCCTTCTAATTCACCCCTCCACTTT. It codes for CASTPEGPSNSPLHF.

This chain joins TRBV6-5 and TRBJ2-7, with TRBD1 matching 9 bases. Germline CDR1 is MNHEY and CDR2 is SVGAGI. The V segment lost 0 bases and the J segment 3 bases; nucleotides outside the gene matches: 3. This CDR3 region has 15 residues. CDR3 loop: CASSYSGDRVYEQYF. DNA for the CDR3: TGTGCCAGCAGTTACTCGGGGGACAGGGTCTACGAGCAGTACTTC.

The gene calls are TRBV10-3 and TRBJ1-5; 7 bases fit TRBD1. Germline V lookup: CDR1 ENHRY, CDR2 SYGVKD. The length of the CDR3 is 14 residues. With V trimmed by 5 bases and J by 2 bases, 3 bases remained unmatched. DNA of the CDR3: TGTGCCATCAGTCAGGGGGTCCGCAATCAGCCCCAGCATTTT. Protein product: CAISQGVRNQPQHF.

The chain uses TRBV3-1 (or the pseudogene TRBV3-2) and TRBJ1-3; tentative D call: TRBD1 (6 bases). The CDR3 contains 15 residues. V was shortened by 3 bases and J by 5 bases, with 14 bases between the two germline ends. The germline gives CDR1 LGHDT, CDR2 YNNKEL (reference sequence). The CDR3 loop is CASSHSGGARNTIYF. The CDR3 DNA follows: TGTGCCAGCAGCCACTCTGGGGGGGCCCGAAACACCATATATTTT.

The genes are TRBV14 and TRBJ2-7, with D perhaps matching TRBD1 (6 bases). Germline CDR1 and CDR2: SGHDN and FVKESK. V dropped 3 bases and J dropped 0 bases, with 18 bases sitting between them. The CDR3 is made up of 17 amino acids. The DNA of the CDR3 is TGTGCCAGCAGCCACCCGACCGGCTTAGGGGGCTCCTACGAGCAGTACTTC. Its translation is CASSHPTGLGGSYEQYF.

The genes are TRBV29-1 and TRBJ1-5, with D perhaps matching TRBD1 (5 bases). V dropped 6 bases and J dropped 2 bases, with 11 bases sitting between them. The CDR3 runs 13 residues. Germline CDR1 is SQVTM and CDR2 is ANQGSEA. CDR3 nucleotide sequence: TGCAGCGTGGGGGGGACGGGCAATCAGCCCCAGCATTTT. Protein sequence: CSVGGTGNQPQHF.